Listed below are T cell receptor beta chains from one sample, sequenced in a study of T cell responses to AZD1222 COVID-19 vaccine. Repertoires were generated with immunoSEQ multiplex PCR, while TCRdb's copy carries only in-frame clones and drops some. This sample has 150,000 or so clones, with more than 85% found just once. The starting material was peripheral blood, obtained on day 0 of AZD1222 vaccination. The receptors stem from an adult in good health. CDR3s include the opening cysteine and the closing phenylalanine or tryptophan. D genes are given only for firm matches.

V: TRBV2
D: -
J: TRBJ2-1
DNA: TGTGCCAGCAGTGACAAAGTGGCCAAGAGGTTCTTC
CDR3: CASSDKVAKRFF

V: TRBV5-6
D: -
J: TRBJ2-5
DNA: TGTGCCAGCTCCACGGCGGCTTCCCAAGAGACCCAGTACTTC
CDR3: CASSTAASQETQYF

V: TRBV6-5
D: TRBD1
J: TRBJ1-2
DNA: TGTGCCAGCAGTAACGACAGGGGGCCTGGCTACACCTTC
CDR3: CASSNDRGPGYTF

V: TRBV19
D: -
J: TRBJ1-5
DNA: TGTGCCAGCCGGGACGGTGGCAATCAGCCCCAGCATTTT
CDR3: CASRDGGNQPQHF

V: TRBV29-1
D: -
J: TRBJ2-7
DNA: TGCAGCGTTGAAGCTCCCCACTCGGGGGCGGGCTACGAGCAGTACTTC
CDR3: CSVEAPHSGAGYEQYF

V: TRBV4-3
D: -
J: TRBJ2-7
DNA: TGCGCCAGCAGCCAAGACCGACAATCGCACTCCTACGAGCAGTACTTC
CDR3: CASSQDRQSHSYEQYF

V: TRBV11-3
D: TRBD2
J: TRBJ2-3
DNA: TGTGCCAGCAGCTCCAATAGCGGGGGCCGTACAGATACGCAGTATTTT
CDR3: CASSSNSGGRTDTQYF

V: TRBV18
D: -
J: TRBJ1-3
DNA: TGTGCCAGCTCAACCAGACCGCCTGGAAACACCATATATTTT
CDR3: CASSTRPPGNTIYF

V: TRBV4-1
D: -
J: TRBJ1-5
DNA: TGCGCCAGCAGCCTCCGGGCCGGGGATCAGCCCCAGCATTTT
CDR3: CASSLRAGDQPQHF

V: TRBV11-3
D: TRBD2
J: TRBJ2-3
DNA: TGTGCCAGCAGCGTAACCTGGACTAGCGGGGGGCACACCAGCACAGATACGCAGTATTTT
CDR3: CASSVTWTSGGHTSTDTQYF

V: TRBV10-3
D: -
J: TRBJ1-5
DNA: TGTGCCATCAGTGACCCCCCTAGCAATCAGCCCCAGCATTTT
CDR3: CAISDPPSNQPQHF

V: TRBV11-2
D: -
J: TRBJ1-2
DNA: TGTGCCAGCAGCTTTGGACAGATCTACACCTTC
CDR3: CASSFGQIYTF

V: TRBV10-3
D: -
J: TRBJ2-2
DNA: TGTGCCATCAGTGAGGGGGCTGGGAACACCGGGGAGCTGTTTTTT
CDR3: CAISEGAGNTGELFF

V: TRBV5-1
D: -
J: TRBJ2-5
DNA: TGCGCCAGCAGCTTGGGGGCGGCCCAAGAGACCCAGTACTTC
CDR3: CASSLGAAQETQYF

V: TRBV5-1
D: TRBD2
J: TRBJ2-5
DNA: TGCGCCAGCAGCTCCCCCGGGGTGGGGGGGAAGACCCAGTACTTC
CDR3: CASSSPGVGGKTQYF

V: TRBV5-1
D: -
J: TRBJ1-2
DNA: TGCGCCAGCAGCTCGACAGGCGGTGGCTACACCTTC
CDR3: CASSSTGGGYTF

V: TRBV30
D: TRBD2
J: TRBJ2-5
DNA: TGTGCCTGGACGGGACTAGCGGGGGGGGAGACCCAGTACTTC
CDR3: CAWTGLAGGETQYF